This paragraph covers one TCR beta chain sequence. The target antigen is unknown. This specimen belongs to a study of T cell responses to AZD1222 COVID-19 vaccine. Trimming at V came to 8 bases and at J to 7 bases, leaving 10 bases not matched to a gene. The CDR3 loop spans 15 amino acids. Germline assignment: CDR1 MNHEY and CDR2 SVGAGI. Sequencing used immunoSEQ multiplex PCR; TCRdb keeps in-frame clones, though not all of them. The sample lists fewer than 110,000 clones, 86% occurring once. Study conclusions and caveats: Repertoire sampling was restricted to post-peak T cell response timepoints. Spike-wide vaccine-associated CD4 TCRs dominated at 160-218 and 743-854.

The chain recombines TRBV6-5 with TRBJ2-1; the match to TRBD2 covers 11 bases. The source material was peripheral blood, sampled on day 0 of AZD1222 vaccination. This sequence was found in an adult in good health. Written as DNA, the CDR3 is TGTGCCAGCCACCCCGGCCTAGCGGGAGGAAATGAGCAGTTCTTC. Translating it yields CASHPGLAGGNEQFF.